Listed below are T cell receptor beta chains from one sample, sequenced in a study of T cells in Graves' hyperthyroidism and ophthalmopathy. TCRdb independently ran MiXCR on the multiplex PCR reads; one entry per CDR3 protein. The sample holds hundreds of thousands of distinct CDR3 sequences; around 13% are singletons and the top ten take about 12%. Sequences were obtained from blood. Every receptor here comes from a woman in her fifties or sixties with Graves' ophthalmopathy. The CDR3 runs from the conserved cysteine through the conserved F or W. Fields, in order: J gene, V gene, clone size, D gene, CDR3 DNA, CDR3 protein. The D gene is left open where the match is weak. Size tells how often a clone was seen (once, few, many) or the class of an expanded clone, and some rows leave it out.

J gene: TRBJ1-1; V gene: TRBV15; clone size: few; D gene: NA; CDR3 DNA: TGTGCCACCAGCAGAGGGGGGCTCACTGAAGCTTTCTTT; CDR3 protein: CATSRGGLTEAFF
J gene: TRBJ1-1; V gene: TRBV28; clone size: many; D gene: TRBD1; CDR3 DNA: TGTGCCAGTGGACAGGGGGCATTGGATTCTTTCTTT; CDR3 protein: CASGQGALDSFF
J gene: TRBJ2-1; V gene: TRBV20-1; clone size: many; D gene: NA; CDR3 DNA: TGCAGTGCTAGACACCCGGGACGCACCAATGAGCAGTTCTTC; CDR3 protein: CSARHPGRTNEQFF
J gene: TRBJ1-5; V gene: TRBV7-9; clone size: NA; D gene: NA; CDR3 DNA: TGTGCCAGCAGCTTAGAACCCGGCCAGGGTTACAATCAGCCCCAGCATTTT; CDR3 protein: CASSLEPGQGYNQPQHF
J gene: TRBJ2-1; V gene: TRBV19; clone size: few; D gene: TRBD2; CDR3 DNA: TGTGCCAGCCGGTGGGGGGAGGGCCTCAATGAGCAGTTCTTC; CDR3 protein: CASRWGEGLNEQFF
J gene: TRBJ2-6; V gene: TRBV7-9; clone size: many; D gene: TRBD2; CDR3 DNA: TGTGCCAGCAGCTTATGGGCTAGCGGGAGGTCTGGGGCCAACGTCCTGACTTTC; CDR3 protein: CASSLWASGRSGANVLTF
J gene: TRBJ1-2; V gene: TRBV7-3; clone size: few; D gene: NA; CDR3 DNA: TGTGCCAGCAGGGGGGCCTTACCGAGTGGCTACACCTTC; CDR3 protein: CASRGALPSGYTF
J gene: TRBJ2-7; V gene: TRBV28; clone size: many; D gene: NA; CDR3 DNA: TGTGCCAGCACCTCGCGGGGAGTTGGGTTCCACGAGCAGTACTTC; CDR3 protein: CASTSRGVGFHEQYF
J gene: TRBJ2-6; V gene: TRBV2; clone size: NA; D gene: NA; CDR3 DNA: TGTGCCAGCAGTGAAGAGGGGGACTCTGGGGCCAACGTCCTGACTTTC; CDR3 protein: CASSEEGDSGANVLTF
J gene: TRBJ1-4; V gene: TRBV12-3/TRBV12-4; clone size: NA; D gene: NA; CDR3 DNA: TGTGCCAGCGGGCGCGCCCCTAATGAAAAACTGTTTTTT; CDR3 protein: CASGRAPNEKLFF
J gene: TRBJ2-7; V gene: TRBV12-3/TRBV12-4; clone size: many; D gene: TRBD2; CDR3 DNA: TGTGCCAGCAGTACCCTCACTAGCGGGAGCGACGAGCAGTACTTC; CDR3 protein: CASSTLTSGSDEQYF
J gene: TRBJ2-2; V gene: TRBV3-1; clone size: few; D gene: TRBD2; CDR3 DNA: TGTGCCAGCAGCCCATCCCGACTAGCGGGAGGGCGCACCGGGGAGCTGTTTTTT; CDR3 protein: CASSPSRLAGGRTGELFF
J gene: TRBJ2-7; V gene: TRBV19; clone size: NA; D gene: TRBD1; CDR3 DNA: TGTGCCAGTCGTGGGACAGACTTCTACGAGCAGTACTTC; CDR3 protein: CASRGTDFYEQYF
J gene: TRBJ2-5; V gene: TRBV28; clone size: many; D gene: NA; CDR3 DNA: TGTGCCAGCAGCCGTAGCGGACAAGAGACCCAGTACTTC; CDR3 protein: CASSRSGQETQYF
J gene: TRBJ1-4; V gene: TRBV5-1; clone size: many; D gene: TRBD1; CDR3 DNA: TGCGCCAGCAGCGGGGGACAGAGAAGTGAAAAACTGTTTTTT; CDR3 protein: CASSGGQRSEKLFF
J gene: TRBJ2-7; V gene: TRBV12-3/TRBV12-4; clone size: many; D gene: NA; CDR3 DNA: TGTGCCAGCAGCTTCGGGACTTCCTACGAGCAGTACTTC; CDR3 protein: CASSFGTSYEQYF
J gene: TRBJ2-3; V gene: TRBV5-1; clone size: NA; D gene: NA; CDR3 DNA: TGCGCCAGCAGCTTTGACCCATTCACAGATACGCAGTATTTT; CDR3 protein: CASSFDPFTDTQYF
J gene: TRBJ1-5; V gene: TRBV18; clone size: many; D gene: TRBD1; CDR3 DNA: TGTGCCAGCTCACCTCGGACAGGCGATCAGCCCCAGCATTTT; CDR3 protein: CASSPRTGDQPQHF
J gene: TRBJ1-5; V gene: TRBV15; clone size: NA; D gene: NA; CDR3 DNA: TGTGCCGCCAGCAGAGATTCTGGAGGGAGGGGCGGCCAGCCCCAGCATTTT; CDR3 protein: CAASRDSGGRGGQPQHF
J gene: TRBJ2-2; V gene: TRBV7-2; clone size: many; D gene: TRBD2; CDR3 DNA: TGTGCCAGCAGCTTACCAATCGGACTAGCGGGACCCGACACCGGGGAGCTGTTTTTT; CDR3 protein: CASSLPIGLAGPDTGELFF
J gene: TRBJ2-2; V gene: TRBV28; clone size: many; D gene: TRBD2; CDR3 DNA: TGTGCCAGCAGTCCCCCTCCGGGGACTAGGAGGAACACCGGGGAGCTGTTTTTT; CDR3 protein: CASSPPPGTRRNTGELFF
J gene: TRBJ1-1; V gene: TRBV3-1; clone size: many; D gene: NA; CDR3 DNA: TGTGCCAGCAGCCTAAGACACGGAACCACTGAAGCTTTCTTT; CDR3 protein: CASSLRHGTTEAFF
J gene: TRBJ2-7; V gene: TRBV20-1; clone size: many; D gene: NA; CDR3 DNA: TGCAGTGCTAGAGTTGTCCGGGGCTACGAGCAGTACTTC; CDR3 protein: CSARVVRGYEQYF
J gene: TRBJ1-4; V gene: TRBV18; clone size: few; D gene: NA; CDR3 DNA: TGTGCCAGCTCACAGGGCAGAAGGAATGAAAAACTGTTTTTT; CDR3 protein: CASSQGRRNEKLFF
J gene: TRBJ1-1; V gene: TRBV5-1; clone size: many; D gene: NA; CDR3 DNA: TGCGCCAGCAGCTTGGCCCTAATGCAGGCTTTGAACACTGAAGCTTTCTTT; CDR3 protein: CASSLALMQALNTEAFF
J gene: TRBJ2-1; V gene: TRBV28; clone size: many; D gene: TRBD2; CDR3 DNA: TGTGCCAGCAGTTTGGAACAAGCGGGAGTAGGGAATGAGCAGTTCTTC; CDR3 protein: CASSLEQAGVGNEQFF
J gene: TRBJ1-1; V gene: TRBV29-1; clone size: many; D gene: NA; CDR3 DNA: TGCAGCGTTTACGACGTGAACACTGAAGCTTTCTTT; CDR3 protein: CSVYDVNTEAFF
J gene: TRBJ2-3; V gene: TRBV5-1; clone size: NA; D gene: TRBD2; CDR3 DNA: TGCGCCAGCAGCCCACGGGGACTAGCGGGCACAGATACGCAGTATTTT; CDR3 protein: CASSPRGLAGTDTQYF
J gene: TRBJ2-3; V gene: TRBV12-3/TRBV12-4; clone size: many; D gene: NA; CDR3 DNA: TGTGCCAGCAGCCAAAGCTGGACACAGAAGAACCCAGATACGCAGTATTTT; CDR3 protein: CASSQSWTQKNPDTQYF
J gene: TRBJ1-5; V gene: TRBV20-1; clone size: many; D gene: NA; CDR3 DNA: TGCAGTGCTAGAGATAGGACGGGCTATAGCAATCAGCCCCAGCATTTT; CDR3 protein: CSARDRTGYSNQPQHF
J gene: TRBJ2-1; V gene: TRBV3-1; clone size: many; D gene: TRBD2; CDR3 DNA: TGTGCCAGCAGCCAAGATGGGAGCGGGAGGGCGGAGGAGCAGTTCTTC; CDR3 protein: CASSQDGSGRAEEQFF
J gene: TRBJ1-2; V gene: TRBV28; clone size: many; D gene: NA; CDR3 DNA: TGTGCCAGCAGTTTATTGGCCCGAGGCTACACCTTC; CDR3 protein: CASSLLARGYTF
J gene: TRBJ1-4; V gene: TRBV4-2; clone size: NA; D gene: NA; CDR3 DNA: TGTACCAGCAGCAAAAGGGCTGGGCTTGCTAATGAAAAACTGTTTTTT; CDR3 protein: CTSSKRAGLANEKLFF
J gene: TRBJ2-5; V gene: TRBV7-9; clone size: many; D gene: NA; CDR3 DNA: TGTGCCAGCAGCTTAGAATGGGGCGGGGAGACCCAGTACTTC; CDR3 protein: CASSLEWGGETQYF
J gene: TRBJ1-5; V gene: TRBV12-3/TRBV12-4; clone size: many; D gene: NA; CDR3 DNA: TGTGCCAGCAGACAGGGTAATGGGCAGCCCCAGCATTTT; CDR3 protein: CASRQGNGQPQHF
J gene: TRBJ2-5; V gene: TRBV28; clone size: many; D gene: TRBD1; CDR3 DNA: TGTGCCAGCAGTGACCGGGACAGGGGTCCCCGGGAGACCCAGTACTTC; CDR3 protein: CASSDRDRGPRETQYF
J gene: TRBJ2-1; V gene: TRBV7-3; clone size: few; D gene: NA; CDR3 DNA: TGTGCCAGCAGCTTGACAGGTGATTACAATGAGCAGTTCTTC; CDR3 protein: CASSLTGDYNEQFF
J gene: TRBJ2-1; V gene: TRBV13; clone size: many; D gene: NA; CDR3 DNA: TGTGCCAGCAGCGAAACTAGCTCAGATGAGCAGTTCTTC; CDR3 protein: CASSETSSDEQFF
J gene: TRBJ2-7; V gene: TRBV7-2; clone size: many; D gene: NA; CDR3 DNA: TGTGCCAGCAGCCAAGGGTTGGAGTACGAGCAGTACTTC; CDR3 protein: CASSQGLEYEQYF
J gene: TRBJ2-4; V gene: TRBV5-6; clone size: many; D gene: NA; CDR3 DNA: TGTGCCAGCAGCTTGGTAGATGTAGGGGGAAGCATTCAGTACTTC; CDR3 protein: CASSLVDVGGSIQYF
J gene: TRBJ2-1; V gene: TRBV28; clone size: many; D gene: NA; CDR3 DNA: TGTGCCAGCACCATGGGGGACAATGAGCAGTTCTTC; CDR3 protein: CASTMGDNEQFF
J gene: TRBJ2-2; V gene: TRBV29-1; clone size: few; D gene: TRBD2; CDR3 DNA: TGCAGCGCTCCCTGGGAAGCGGGGGCGAACACCGGGGAGCTGTTTTTT; CDR3 protein: CSAPWEAGANTGELFF
J gene: TRBJ2-4; V gene: TRBV24-1; clone size: NA; D gene: NA; CDR3 DNA: TGTGCCACCAGTGAGCCCGGGGCCAAAAACATTCAGTACTTC; CDR3 protein: CATSEPGAKNIQYF
J gene: TRBJ2-3; V gene: TRBV7-9; clone size: many; D gene: TRBD2; CDR3 DNA: TGTGCCAGCAGCCGCGAGCGGGGGCGGTTCAGAACCAAAGGCACAGATACGCAGTATTTT; CDR3 protein: CASSRERGRFRTKGTDTQYF
J gene: TRBJ1-2; V gene: TRBV20-1; clone size: few; D gene: TRBD1; CDR3 DNA: TGCAGTGCTGGACCCCGGACAGGCGGAAGACAGGCGTACTATGGCTACACCTTC; CDR3 protein: CSAGPRTGGRQAYYGYTF
J gene: TRBJ2-3; V gene: TRBV12-5; clone size: NA; D gene: TRBD1; CDR3 DNA: TGTGCTAGTGGTTTGGCCCCAGGGGGCGCGGATACGCAGTATTTT; CDR3 protein: CASGLAPGGADTQYF